This TCR beta chain originates from a study of T cell changes during pregnancy in multiple sclerosis. The germline V gene has CDR1 SGHNT and CDR2 YENEEA. With 5 bases clipped from V and 4 bases from J, the junction kept 4 bases outside the gene matches. This CDR3 contains 14 residues. TCRdb's table, derived via immunoSEQ multiplex PCR, lists solely in-frame clones and lacks some. The table has roughly 100,000 clones, approximately 90% seen once. The specimen comprised peripheral blood, sampled after pregnancy. The rearrangement links TRBV11-3 to TRBJ2-1; 8 bases are shared with TRBD2. This clonotype was sampled from a female donor with multiple sclerosis, enrolled in a pregnancy study. The CDR3 here is CASSTGGLYNEQFF. The CDR3 nucleotides are TGTGCCAGCAGCACGGGGGGGCTATACAATGAGCAGTTCTTC.